Listed below are T cell receptor beta chains from one sample, sequenced in a study of blood T cells in healthy people across ages. MiXCR, run by TCRdb on the 5' RACE reads, gives a single entry per CDR3 protein. The sample carries 1.6 million or so distinct CDR3 sequences, around 35% recorded once. Sequenced: blood. All receptors derive from a woman aged 25 to 39 in good health. The CDR3 runs from the conserved cysteine through the conserved F or W. A D gene is named only where the DNA matches it firmly.

CDR3 protein	D gene	V gene	J gene
CSASQPRDLGYEQYF	NA	TRBV20-1	TRBJ2-7
CASSERGGGRGVGNQPQHF	NA	TRBV10-2	TRBJ1-5
CASSLGHKTFF	NA	TRBV27	TRBJ1-1
CASRVAGTTSDTDTQYF	NA	TRBV28	TRBJ2-3
CASSLGTGKMNTEAFF	NA	TRBV5-1	TRBJ1-1
CASSLYTSGPSEQYF	TRBD2	TRBV28	TRBJ2-5
CASRSPAYEQYF	NA	TRBV5-1	TRBJ2-7
CASGKTGLVASSEQYF	TRBD1	TRBV13	TRBJ2-7
CAWSVASGGKVNEQFF	TRBD2	TRBV30	TRBJ2-1
CASRTGRLGDTQYF	TRBD1	TRBV6-5	TRBJ2-3
CASSDGQGTNTDTQYF	TRBD1	TRBV10-1	TRBJ2-3
CASSVATLESTDTQYF	NA	TRBV9	TRBJ2-3
CASSLQEISTDTQYF	NA	TRBV12-3/TRBV12-4	TRBJ2-3
CSAWDRAITDTQYF	TRBD1	TRBV20-1	TRBJ2-3
CASSGRSRTGTNEQFF	NA	TRBV4-1	TRBJ2-1
CASSRGTGGYNSPLHF	NA	TRBV3-1	TRBJ1-6
CSAFTGADTQYF	TRBD1	TRBV20-1	TRBJ2-3
CASGQGLGYGYTF	TRBD1	TRBV7-9	TRBJ1-2
CSALYRGRGGGLFF	TRBD1	TRBV20-1	TRBJ2-2
CASRQGQGYTF	NA	TRBV12-3/TRBV12-4	TRBJ1-2
CASGRGGSSTDTQYF	TRBD2	TRBV6-5	TRBJ2-3
CASTHKDRRQTQYF	TRBD1	TRBV4-1	TRBJ2-5
CSASTGGEETQYF	NA	TRBV20-1	TRBJ2-5
CASSLSGDRREAFF	NA	TRBV14	TRBJ1-1
CASSLTRRAFF	NA	TRBV12-3/TRBV12-4	TRBJ1-1
CASSPQASGYNEQFF	TRBD2	TRBV6-6	TRBJ2-1
CASSQEAGTVETQYF	NA	TRBV4-2	TRBJ2-5
CSARVGQGTNYGYTF	TRBD1	TRBV20-1	TRBJ1-2
CSVGSYRGSAGELFF	TRBD1	TRBV29-1	TRBJ2-2
CASSRGGEDYEQYF	NA	TRBV5-1	TRBJ2-7
CASSFPGQGRNYGYTF	TRBD1	TRBV13	TRBJ1-2
CASSLLGTKGGELFF	NA	TRBV27	TRBJ2-2
CTSSEMRQGIQPQHF	NA	TRBV6-1	TRBJ1-5
CASSYSGSPGETQYF	NA	TRBV6-5	TRBJ2-5
CASSLVAGRVNYEQYF	TRBD2	TRBV5-4	TRBJ2-7
CSARSTEGYGYTF	NA	TRBV20-1	TRBJ1-2
CASSPGGGTEQYF	NA	TRBV5-1	TRBJ2-7
CSVGDSENYGYTF	NA	TRBV29-1	TRBJ1-2
CASSYSISGGEQYF	TRBD2	TRBV6-5	TRBJ2-7
CASSDSTSGSGANVLTF	TRBD2	TRBV6-4	TRBJ2-6
CSVVIGSGEQYF	NA	TRBV29-1	TRBJ2-5
CASSGDLQETQYF	NA	TRBV5-1	TRBJ2-5
CASSYSPGTGVGETQYF	TRBD1	TRBV6-6	TRBJ2-5
CASSFYANEKLFF	NA	TRBV27	TRBJ1-4
CASSPSLAGGYEQYF	TRBD2	TRBV6-1	TRBJ2-7
CAGSVFRSSTGYEQYF	NA	TRBV2	TRBJ2-7